The present T cell receptor beta chain was sequenced within a study of lymphopenia after photon versus proton radiotherapy. Germline V gene data show CDR1 as SGHDN and CDR2 as FVKESK. The CDR3 contains 16 residues. Trimming removed 4 bases from V and 1 base from J, with 16 bases in between. The table came from immunoSEQ multiplex PCR; TCRdb's copy has only in-frame clones and leaves some out. The profile shows more than 10,000 clones, approximately 90% of them singletons. This specimen was peripheral blood, taken from a patient treated with photon-based radiotherapy. The chain links TRBV14 to TRBJ1-2; tentative D call: TRBD1 (6 bases). This clonotype was sampled from a man between 60 and 75 years old with pancreatic cancer. The CDR3 spells CASSPAQGRLNYGYTF. CDR3 bases: TGTGCCAGCAGCCCAGCCCAGGGGAGGCTTAACTATGGCTACACCTTC.